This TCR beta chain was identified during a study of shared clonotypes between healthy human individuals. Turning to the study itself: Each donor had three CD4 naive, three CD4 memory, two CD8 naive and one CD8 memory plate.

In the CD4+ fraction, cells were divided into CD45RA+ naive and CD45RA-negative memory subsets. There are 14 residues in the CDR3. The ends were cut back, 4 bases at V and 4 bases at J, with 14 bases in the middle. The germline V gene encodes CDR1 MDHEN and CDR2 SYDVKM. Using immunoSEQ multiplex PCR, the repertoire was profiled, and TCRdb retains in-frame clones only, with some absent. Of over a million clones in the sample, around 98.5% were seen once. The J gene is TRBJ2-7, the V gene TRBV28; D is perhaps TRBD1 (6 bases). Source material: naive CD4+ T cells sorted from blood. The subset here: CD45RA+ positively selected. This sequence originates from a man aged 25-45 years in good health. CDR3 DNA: TGTGCCAGCAGTTGGGACACCGGTTGGTACGAGCAGTACTTC. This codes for CASSWDTGWYEQYF. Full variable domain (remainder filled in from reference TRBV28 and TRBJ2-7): DVKVTQSSRYLVKRTGEKVFLECVQDMDHENMFWYRQDPGLGLRLIYFSYDVKMKEKGDIPEGYSVSREKKERFSLILESASTNQTSMYLCASSWDTGWYEQYFGPGTRLTVT.